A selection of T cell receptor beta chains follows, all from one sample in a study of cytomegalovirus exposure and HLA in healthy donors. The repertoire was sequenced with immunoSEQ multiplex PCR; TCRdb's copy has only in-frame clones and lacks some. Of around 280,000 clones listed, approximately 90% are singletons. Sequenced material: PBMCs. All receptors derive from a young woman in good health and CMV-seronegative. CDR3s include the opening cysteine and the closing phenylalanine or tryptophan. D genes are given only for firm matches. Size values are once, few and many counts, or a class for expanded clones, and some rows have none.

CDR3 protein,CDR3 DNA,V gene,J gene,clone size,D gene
CSSSLPLETQYF,TGTTCCAGCAGCTTACCATTGGAGACCCAGTACTTC,TRBV7-9,TRBJ2-5,NA,NA
CASSQAWASSTDTQYF,TGTGCCAGCAGCCAAGCGTGGGCTAGCAGCACAGATACGCAGTATTTT,TRBV4-2,TRBJ2-3,NA,NA
CASSLPAGVGDTQYF,TGTGCCAGCAGCTTACCAGCGGGGGTGGGAGATACGCAGTATTTT,TRBV7-8,TRBJ2-3,NA,TRBD2
CASSLERYSNQPQHF,TGTGCCAGCAGCTTGGAACGGTATAGCAATCAGCCCCAGCATTTT,TRBV5-5,TRBJ1-5,NA,NA
CASSYAQGSNTEAFF,TGTGCCAGCAGTTACGCACAGGGGTCGAACACTGAAGCTTTCTTT,TRBV6-5,TRBJ1-1,NA,TRBD1
CASNPNRTGGLGTNEKLFF,TGTGCCAGCAACCCGAACCGGACAGGGGGCCTTGGAACTAATGAAAAACTGTTTTTT,TRBV14,TRBJ1-4,NA,TRBD1
CASFSVSRHEAFF,TGTGCCTCATTTTCAGTCTCCCGACATGAAGCTTTCTTT,TRBV30,TRBJ1-1,NA,NA
CASSRDRGPYEQYF,TGCGCCAGCAGTCGGGACAGGGGTCCCTACGAGCAGTACTTC,TRBV10-1,TRBJ2-7,NA,TRBD1
CASSGDTGSYGYTF,TGTGCCAGCAGTGGAGACACAGGTAGCTATGGCTACACCTTC,TRBV6-4,TRBJ1-2,NA,NA
CAWNRVRSNEKLFF,TGTGCCTGGAACCGTGTGAGGAGTAATGAAAAACTGTTTTTT,TRBV30,TRBJ1-4,NA,NA
CATSRNRGYVEETQYF,TGTGCCACCAGCAGGAACAGGGGGTATGTAGAAGAGACCCAGTACTTC,TRBV15,TRBJ2-5,NA,TRBD1
CASSERDSLTTDTQYF,TGTGCCAGCAGTGAAAGGGACAGCCTTACCACAGATACGCAGTATTTT,TRBV6-1,TRBJ2-3,NA,TRBD1
CASSLAPTGSGELFF,TGTGCCAGCAGCTTAGCACCGACAGGGTCCGGGGAGCTGTTTTTT,TRBV7-6,TRBJ2-2,few,TRBD1
CASSLSRGDGYTF,TGTGCCAGCAGTTTATCCCGGGGGGACGGCTACACCTTC,TRBV27,TRBJ1-2,NA,NA
CASSPRDIWQQYF,TGTGCCAGCAGCCCCCGGGACATCTGGCAGCAGTACTTC,TRBV7-9,TRBJ2-7,NA,NA
CSVAGGHTEAFF,TGCAGCGTTGCCGGGGGACACACTGAAGCTTTCTTT,TRBV29-1,TRBJ1-1,NA,NA
CASRAGGLYGYTF,TGTGCCAGCAGGGCAGGGGGCCTCTATGGCTACACCTTC,TRBV2,TRBJ1-2,NA,TRBD1
CASSLETSGGYEQYF,TGTGCCAGCAGCTTGGAAACTAGCGGGGGCTACGAGCAGTACTTC,TRBV5-6,TRBJ2-7,NA,TRBD2
CSVGGGSGNTIYF,TGCAGCGTTGGGGGGGGCTCTGGAAACACCATATATTTT,TRBV29-1,TRBJ1-3,NA,NA
CASSGGTSGGSPYNEQFF,TGCGCCAGCAGCGGTGGGACTAGCGGCGGAAGTCCCTACAATGAGCAGTTCTTC,TRBV5-1,TRBJ2-1,NA,TRBD2
CASRGRGSSYEQYF,TGCGCCAGCCGCGGCCGCGGAAGCTCCTACGAGCAGTACTTC,TRBV5-1,TRBJ2-7,NA,NA
CSVEEGAQANYGYTF,TGCAGCGTTGAAGAAGGGGCGCAGGCTAACTATGGCTACACCTTC,TRBV29-1,TRBJ1-2,NA,NA
CASGTTGTNTEAFF,TGTGCCAGCGGAACGACAGGGACTAACACTGAAGCTTTCTTT,TRBV6-5,TRBJ1-1,few,TRBD1
CSSSFSMNTEAFF,TGTTCCAGCAGCTTCTCTATGAACACTGAAGCTTTCTTT,TRBV7-9,TRBJ1-1,once,NA
CASSEIFNSAYEQYF,TGTGCCAGCAGTGAAATCTTTAACAGTGCCTACGAGCAGTACTTC,TRBV6-1,TRBJ2-7,once,NA
CSVETAGGWTGELFF,TGCAGCGTTGAGACAGCGGGGGGCTGGACCGGGGAGCTGTTTTTT,TRBV29-1,TRBJ2-2,once,TRBD2
CSVRTGGVYEQYF,TGCAGCGTTAGGACAGGGGGCGTCTACGAGCAGTACTTC,TRBV29-1,TRBJ2-7,NA,TRBD1
CASSSRTGGAGGELFF,TGTGCCAGCAGCTCACGTACAGGGGGCGCTGGGGGGGAGCTGTTTTTT,TRBV7-9,TRBJ2-2,NA,TRBD1
CASSLATVSQGAYEQYF,TGCGCCAGCAGCTTGGCCACGGTATCACAGGGAGCCTACGAGCAGTACTTC,TRBV5-1,TRBJ2-7,NA,NA
CASSSTGQGSNYGYTF,TGTGCCAGCAGCTCGACCGGACAGGGGTCCAACTATGGCTACACCTTC,TRBV7-8,TRBJ1-2,NA,TRBD1
CASGLFGNEQFF,TGTGCTAGTGGTTTGTTCGGCAATGAGCAGTTCTTC,TRBV12-5,TRBJ2-1,NA,NA
CAWSSGRGDNEQFF,TGTGCCTGGAGTTCTGGGCGGGGTGACAATGAGCAGTTCTTC,TRBV30,TRBJ2-1,NA,NA
CASSLAGGLEQYF,TGTGCCAGCAGCTTAGCCGGCGGCCTGGAGCAGTACTTC,TRBV11-2,TRBJ2-7,NA,NA
CASSLVATSGAIDTQYF,TGTGCCAGCAGCTTAGTCGCTACTAGCGGGGCGATAGATACGCAGTATTTT,TRBV7-6,TRBJ2-3,NA,TRBD2
CASRDTYNQPQHF,TGTGCCAGCAGGGACACCTACAATCAGCCCCAGCATTTT,TRBV6-5,TRBJ1-5,NA,NA
CASSLRAGEANTIYF,TGTGCCAGCAGCTTACGTGCGGGGGAGGCAAACACCATATATTTT,TRBV7-7,TRBJ1-3,NA,NA
CSVDNPRGNEQFF,TGCAGCGTTGACAACCCACGGGGGAATGAGCAGTTCTTC,TRBV29-1,TRBJ2-1,NA,NA
CAIKPGQGAAPLNTEAFF,TGTGCCATCAAACCGGGACAGGGGGCTGCTCCTTTGAACACTGAAGCTTTCTTT,TRBV10-3,TRBJ1-1,NA,TRBD1
CASSEGRLRYEQYF,TGTGCCAGCAGTGAAGGCAGGCTACGATACGAGCAGTACTTC,TRBV2,TRBJ2-7,NA,NA
CASSPGGTYEQYF,TGTGCCAGCAGCCCTGGGGGCACCTACGAGCAGTACTTC,TRBV13,TRBJ2-7,NA,NA
CASSRDSYAFGYTF,TGCGCCAGCAGCCGGGACAGCTACGCTTTTGGCTACACCTTC,TRBV5-1,TRBJ1-2,NA,TRBD1
CASSSGQGDTQYF,TGTGCCAGCAGTTCGGGTCAGGGAGATACGCAGTATTTT,TRBV27,TRBJ2-3,NA,NA